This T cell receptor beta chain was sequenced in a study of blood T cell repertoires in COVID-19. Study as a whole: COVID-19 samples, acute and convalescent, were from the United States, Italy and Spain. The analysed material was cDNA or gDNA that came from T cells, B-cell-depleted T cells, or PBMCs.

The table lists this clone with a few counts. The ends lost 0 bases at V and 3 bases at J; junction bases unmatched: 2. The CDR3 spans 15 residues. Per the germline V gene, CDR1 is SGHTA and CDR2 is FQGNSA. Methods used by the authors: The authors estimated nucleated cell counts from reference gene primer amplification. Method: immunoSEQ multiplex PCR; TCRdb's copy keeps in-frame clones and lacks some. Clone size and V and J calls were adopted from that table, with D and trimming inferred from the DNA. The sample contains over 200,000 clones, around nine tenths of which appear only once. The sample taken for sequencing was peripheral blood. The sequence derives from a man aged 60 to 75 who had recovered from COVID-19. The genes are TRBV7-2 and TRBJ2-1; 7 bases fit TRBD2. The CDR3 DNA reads TGTGCCAGCAGCTTAGCGGGACTATACTACAATGAGCAGTTCTTC. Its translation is CASSLAGLYYNEQFF.